These 26 T cell receptor beta chains came from one sample sequenced in a study of persistence of HIV-infected CD4 T cells. Their antigens remain unidentified. The stimulus was an HIV-1 Gag 15-mer peptide pool, 1 ug/peptide/mL. CD4+ T cells upregulating both CD40 ligand and CD69 were sorted as responding cells. The immunoSEQ assay was version 4, run in survey mode. TCRdb's table, derived via immunoSEQ multiplex PCR, lists solely in-frame clones and lacks some. The data show almost 20,000 clones, less than 75% seen once. The sequenced sample was CD4+ T cells sorted from PBMCs after approximately 19-hour stimulation, obtained from a patient who received antiretroviral therapy. These receptors all come from an adult woman with HIV who was CMV-seropositive.

This chain connects TRBV20-1 to TRBJ2-2; a possible D gene is TRBD1 (5 bases). Looked up from germline, CDR1 is DFQATT and CDR2 is SNEGSKA (reference sequence). V was pared by 3 bases and J by 2 bases, with 10 bases between. This CDR3 has 14 amino acids. Written as DNA, the CDR3 is TGCAGTGCTAGTACGGACAAAAACACCGGGGAGCTGTTTTTT. It is translated as CSASTDKNTGELFF.

This clone showed up just a few times. This chain uses TRBV19 with TRBJ1-1; D possibly corresponds to TRBD1 (6 bases). CDR1 is LNHDA, CDR2 SQIVND, per germline (reference sequence). The CDR3 has 14 residues. V lost 6 bases to trimming and J lost 2 bases, with 13 bases between them. CDR3 residues: CASRGDTLNTEAFF. The CDR3 DNA follows: TGTGCCAGTAGAGGGGACACCTTAAACACTGAAGCTTTCTTT. The variable domain in full, completed from reference TRBV19 and TRBJ1-1, reads DGGITQSPKYLFRKEGQNVTLSCEQNLNHDAMYWYRQDPGQGLRLIYYSQIVNDFQKGDIAEGYSVSREKKESFPLTVTSAQKNPTAFYLCASRGDTLNTEAFFGQGTRLTVV.

This clone was counted a few times. This chain connects TRBV5-1 to TRBJ2-2; perhaps TRBD2 as D (6 bases). Germline CDR1 reads SGHRS; CDR2 reads YFSETQ. The CDR3 covers 15 residues. V was shortened by 3 bases and J by 0 bases, with 9 bases between the two germline ends. The CDR3 nucleotides are TGCGCCAGCAGCTCTAGCGTAGCGAACACCGGGGAGCTGTTTTTT. This gives the protein CASSSSVANTGELFF.

This chain joins TRBV27 and TRBJ1-5; 12 nucleotides match TRBD1. Germline V gives CDR1 MNHEY, CDR2 SMNVEV (reference sequence). Losses at the gene ends were 3 bases for V and 5 bases for J; bases not matched to a gene: 8. The CDR3 has 17 amino acids. This chain's CDR3 is CASSFFGTGGADQPQHF. CDR3 nucleotide sequence: TGTGCCAGCAGTTTTTTCGGGACAGGGGGCGCCGATCAGCCCCAGCATTTT.

This chain links TRBV6-5 with TRBJ2-5; TRBD2 aligns across 7 bases. The CDR3 sequence is 13 residues long. Germline CDR1 MNHEY, CDR2 SVGAGI. The trim removed 4 bases at V and 5 bases at J, leaving 4 bases unmatched. The CDR3 protein is CASSLGRDETQYF. The CDR3 DNA follows: TGTGCCAGCAGTTTAGGGAGGGACGAGACCCAGTACTTC.

As to this clone: This specimen includes other DNA sequences encoding the same CDR3. This chain joins TRBV3-1 (or the pseudogene TRBV3-2) and TRBJ2-1; D uncertain. Per germline, CDR1 LGHDT and CDR2 YNNKEL (reference sequence). This CDR3 contains 13 residues. V gave up 0 bases and J gave up 7 bases, with 7 bases separating them. In DNA form, the CDR3 reads TGTGCCAGCAGCCAAGATCTGAGGAATGAGCAGTTCTTC. This codes for CASSQDLRNEQFF.

This clone was counted only a few times. The same CDR3 can be traced to other DNA sequences in this sample. This chain links TRBV29-1 with TRBJ1-4, with TRBD1 as a possible D gene (6 bases). Germline V gives CDR1 SQVTM, CDR2 ANQGSEA. Trimming removed 4 bases from V and 4 bases from J, with 10 bases in between. This CDR3 is 13 amino acids long. DNA of the CDR3: TGCAGCGTTGGCAGGGGAAATAATGAAAAACTGTTTTTT. It codes for CSVGRGNNEKLFF.

The chain couples TRBV12-3 or TRBV12-4 to TRBJ1-1; no clear D. V was shortened by 1 base and J by 4 bases, with 7 bases between the two germline ends. The CDR3 has 13 residues. Here the CDR3 DNA reads TGTGCCAGCAGTTTAGGGATGGGCACTGAAGCTTTCTTT. Protein sequence: CASSLGMGTEAFF.

The chain employs TRBV7-8 and TRBJ1-1, with D unclear. V lost 1 base and J 7 bases, leaving 13 bases between the germline ends. Germline V CDR1 and CDR2: SGHVS, FQNEAQ. The CDR3 consists of 14 residues. The CDR3 here is CASSLGGRGLEAFF. CDR3 DNA sequence: TGTGCCAGCAGCTTAGGGGGTCGGGGTCTTGAAGCTTTCTTT.

This clone was found a few times. The chain carries TRBV27 and TRBJ1-6, with D unresolved. CDR3 length: 15 amino acids. V was cut by 6 bases and J by 0 bases, with 9 bases left in between. Germline CDR1 is MNHEY and CDR2 is SMNVEV (reference sequence). The CDR3 sequence: CASSPMGSYNSPLHF. Written as DNA, the CDR3 is TGTGCCAGCAGCCCGATGGGCTCCTATAATTCACCCCTCCACTTT.

The chain employs TRBV25-1 and TRBJ2-5; 9 bases are shared with TRBD1. CDR3 length: 16 residues. The junction had 7 bases not matched to a gene; V was cut back by 4 bases and J by 1 base. CDR1 MGHDK and CDR2 SYGVNS come from the germline V gene. The CDR3 region is CASSVHRGPGQETQYF. CDR3 DNA: TGTGCCAGCAGTGTCCACAGGGGGCCGGGCCAAGAGACCCAGTACTTC.

The gene calls are TRBV6-5 and TRBJ1-1; 7 bases are a match to TRBD1. V gave up 7 bases and J gave up 3 bases; unmatched junction bases: 8. The length of the CDR3 is 14 residues. Germline CDR1 MNHEY, CDR2 SVGAGI. DNA of the CDR3: TGTGCCAGCACCCGGACAGGTTTGGACACTGAAGCTTTCTTT. It yields the protein CASTRTGLDTEAFF.

The chain joins TRBV5-8 to TRBJ1-1; D is undetermined. The CDR3 is 12 amino acids. CDR1 SGHTS and CDR2 YDEGEE come from the germline V gene. V lost 2 bases to trimming and J lost 10 bases, with 12 bases between them. The chain's CDR3 is CASSFRQRVAFF. CDR3 coding DNA: TGTGCCAGCAGCTTCCGTCAGCGGGTAGCTTTCTTT. Drawing the rest from reference TRBV5-8 and TRBJ1-1, the complete variable domain is EAGVTQSPTHLIKTRGQQATLRCSPISGHTSVYWYQQALGLGLQFLLWYDEGEERNRGNFPPRFSGRQFPNYSSELNVNALELEDSALYLCASSFRQRVAFFGQGTRLTVV.

The rearrangement joins TRBV5-5 to TRBJ1-1, with 11 bases identical to TRBD1. CDR1 and CDR2 (germline): SGHKS, YYEKEE (reference sequence). This CDR3 comprises 15 residues. J gave up 5 bases and V 4 bases, and 7 bases lay outside the gene matches. This CDR3 reads CASSRGDRGETEAFF. The CDR3 nucleotides read TGTGCCAGCAGCAGAGGGGACAGGGGGGAGACTGAAGCTTTCTTT.

J is TRBJ2-3 and V is TRBV29-1, with D maybe TRBD1 (6 bases). Trimming left V 6 bases short and J 3 bases short, with 13 bases between. CDR1 and CDR2 from the germline V gene are SQVTM and ANQGSEA. The CDR3 extends over 13 amino acids. The CDR3 DNA follows: TGCAGCGTGGCACAGGGTGGGACAGATACGCAGTATTTT. Residues: CSVAQGGTDTQYF.

The genes are TRBV6-1 and TRBJ2-6; no firm D call. V was trimmed by 2 bases and J by 2 bases, leaving 10 bases between them. The CDR3 runs 16 residues. The germline V gene encodes CDR1 MNHNS and CDR2 SASEGT. In nucleotides, the CDR3 is TGTGCCAGCAGTGAAACCAGGATCCCTGGGGCCAACGTCCTGACTTTC. Its translation: CASSETRIPGANVLTF.

This sequence joins TRBV2 and TRBJ1-5; 7 bases agree with TRBD1. Trimming took 8 bases from V and 4 from J; bases not matched to a gene: 11. The CDR3 runs to 15 residues. Germline lookup yields CDR1 SNHLY and CDR2 FYNNEI. DNA for the CDR3: TGTGCCAGCCGGAGGGGGACAGAGATGAATCAGCCCCAGCATTTT. Residues: CASRRGTEMNQPQHF.

This clone was seen a handful of times. This rearrangement joins TRBV9 to TRBJ1-2; D is unresolved. Trimming removed 2 bases from V and 7 bases from J, with 15 bases in between. The CDR3 extends over 14 amino acids. Per germline, CDR1 SGDLS and CDR2 YYNGEE. CDR3 sequence reads: CASSVTTSTSGYTF. Written as DNA, the CDR3 is TGTGCCAGCAGCGTTACGACCTCGACGTCTGGCTACACCTTC.

The V and J genes are TRBV9 and TRBJ1-6, with D tentatively TRBD1 (6 bases). Trimming left V 2 bases short and J 10 bases short, with 13 bases between. This CDR3 is 14 amino acids long. The V gene's germline CDR1 is SGDLS and CDR2 YYNGEE. The CDR3 spells CASSVTGLESPLHF. As DNA, the CDR3 is TGTGCCAGCAGCGTCACAGGGCTTGAATCACCCCTCCACTTT.

This CDR3 is CSVGDRVMNTEAFF. In nucleotides, the CDR3 is TGCAGCGTTGGGGACAGGGTCATGAACACTGAAGCTTTCTTT. This chain links TRBV29-1 with TRBJ1-1; 9 bases agree with TRBD1. Germline assignment: CDR1 SQVTM and CDR2 ANQGSEA. After removal of 4 bases from V and 0 bases from J, the junction contained 3 bases not matched to a gene. The CDR3 has 14 residues.

The chain links TRBV27 to TRBJ2-3; 10 bases fit TRBD1. CDR1 and CDR2 (germline): MNHEY, SMNVEV (reference sequence). Trimming cost V 5 bases and J 2 bases; bases outside gene matches: 7. This CDR3 region has 16 residues. In DNA form, the CDR3 reads TGTGCCAGCAGTCCGGGACAGGGGACTTACACAGATACGCAGTATTTT. Protein product: CASSPGQGTYTDTQYF.

The chain couples TRBV13 to TRBJ2-1; the D is unclear. There are 15 residues in the CDR3. The germline gives CDR1 PRHDT, CDR2 FYEKMQ (reference sequence). Trimming took off 5 bases at V and 4 bases at J, with 15 bases between the two ends. The CDR3 is CASSPRLPTYNEQFF. CDR3 nucleotide sequence: TGTGCCAGCAGCCCGAGGCTACCTACATACAATGAGCAGTTCTTC.

The chain combines TRBV5-8 with TRBJ1-1; D not certain. Germline CDR1 reads SGHTS; CDR2 reads YDEGEE. Trimming left V 4 bases short and J 1 base short, with 11 bases between. CDR3 size: 14 residues. The CDR3 sequence is CASSHGYGNTEAFF. CDR3 bases: TGTGCCAGCAGCCACGGTTACGGGAACACTGAAGCTTTCTTT.

The chain couples TRBV5-1 to TRBJ2-5, with 11 bases lining up with TRBD1. Germline CDR1 and CDR2: SGHRS and YFSETQ. The ends lost 3 bases at V and 1 base at J; junction bases unmatched: 5. The CDR3 totals 16 residues. The CDR3 bases are TGCGCCAGCAGCTCAACCGGACAGGGGGCCCAAGAGACCCAGTACTTC. Translating gives CASSSTGQGAQETQYF.

This clone came up a few times. This chain links TRBV6-5 with TRBJ1-1, with no clear D. The germline V and J ends were trimmed by 7 bases and 7 bases, with 19 bases remaining between them. The CDR3 length is 14 residues. CDR1 is MNHEY, CDR2 SVGAGI, per germline. The CDR3 loop is CASTQNGESGEAFF. CDR3 coding DNA: TGTGCCAGCACCCAAAATGGGGAGAGTGGTGAAGCTTTCTTT.

This clone was picked up a small number of times. The chain combines TRBV7-3 with TRBJ2-1; 8 nucleotides agree with TRBD2. J lost 9 bases, V lost 2 bases, and 12 bases had no gene match. Germline V CDR1 and CDR2: SGHTA, FQGTGA. The CDR3 is 16 amino acids. The CDR3 DNA is TGTGCCAGCAGCTTAGGGCTTAGCGGGGCTCTTAGTGAGCAGTTCTTC. Translated, it gives CASSLGLSGALSEQFF.